Here is one TCR beta chain with its context. As yet, its antigen is unknown. The method was immunoSEQ multiplex PCR; TCRdb's version includes in-frame clones alone and lacks a portion of them. The table shows roughly 9,000 clones, with roughly 65% occurring only once. Treatment in this sample: 15 Gy SBRT to primary tumor, nephrectomy 4 weeks later. The data stem from a study of radiation and T cells in renal cell carcinoma. Study results and limitations: Dominant CDR3 motifs occupied more repertoire in irradiated than control tumors.

This CDR3 is 15 amino acids long. CDR1 and CDR2 (germline): SGDLS, YYNGEE. Trimming shortened V by 5 bases and J by 0 bases, and 15 bases separated the two germline ends. The origin of this receptor is a woman in her 50s with renal cell carcinoma. Sequences were derived from tumor tissue, sampled from a patient whose treatment included radiotherapy and nephrectomy. This chain connects TRBV9 to TRBJ2-7, with D possibly matching TRBD1 (6 bases). CDR3 sequence (DNA): TGTGCCAGCAGTGGTAGACAGGATTACTCCTACGAGCAGTACTTC. Translating it yields CASSGRQDYSYEQYF.